This TCR beta chain comes out of a study of tumor-infiltrating lymphocytes in primary liver carcinoma. About the study: Samples produced roughly 3.65 to 7.5 million productive TCRbeta reads, comparable across tissue types.

Findings and caveats of the study: Only about 8-25% of top clones were detected in all five tumor regions.

For this clonotype: Its target is not known. This may come from a read error, since a much larger clone is one base off.

Bulk tissue was left unsorted, and RNA and DNA were co-extracted from about 19-30 mg of it. TCR beta cDNA was reverse-transcribed from 500 ng of total RNA. The reaction used a constant-region primer and ProtoScript II reverse transcriptase. Researchers made the TCR beta libraries by running three nested multiplex PCR rounds with slightly modified ARM-PCR. Investigators reported that the first two PCR rounds, at 10 cycles each, used TRBV1-TRBV30 forward primers with a C-beta reverse primer. Each CDR3 protein is one row after TCRdb ran MiXCR on the multiplex PCR reads. The data show tens of thousands of distinct CDR3 sequences, around 70% seen once. The V end lost 4 bases, the J end lost 2 bases, and 12 bases lay between the germline ends. The V gene's germline CDR1 is MDHEN and CDR2 SYDVKM. This CDR3 contains 15 residues.

The rearrangement joins TRBV28 to TRBJ2-1; the D gene is possibly TRBD2 (6 bases). Sequenced material: liver tumor tissue from sampling region 1. Subset meaning: tumor region T1, superior pole. The receptor's source is a man aged 35 to 55 with primary liver carcinoma and hepatitis B virus infection. The CDR3 bases are TGTGCCAGCAGTTCCCGGGAGTTCGCCTACAATGAGCAGTTCTTC. Protein sequence: CASSSREFAYNEQFF.